The 5 T cell receptor beta chains below all came from one sample that was sequenced in a study of cytomegalovirus exposure and HLA in healthy donors. Use of 60 Vbeta and 13 Jbeta primers characterized the PCR. Some clones are missing from TCRdb's copy, which holds only in-frame ones; the method was immunoSEQ multiplex PCR. The sample yields 90,000 to 120,000 clones, over 60% seen once. The sample was PBMCs. The receptors derive from a male donor in good health and CMV-seronegative.

The V and J genes are TRBV7-9 and TRBJ2-5; TRBD2 agrees at 9 bases. The CDR3 runs 15 residues. V shed 5 bases, J shed 12 bases, and the junction held 16 bases outside the gene matches. CDR1 is SEHNR, CDR2 FQNEAQ, per germline (reference sequence). The CDR3: CASSAGASGADSEYF. CDR3 bases: TGTGCCAGCAGCGCCGGGGCTAGCGGGGCCGATTCGGAGTACTTC.

This clone has a handful of counts. The genes are TRBV19 and TRBJ2-6; D gene ambiguous. The CDR3 covers 14 residues. Between the trimmed V and J ends, which lost 5 bases and 0 bases, there was a span of 5 bases. The germline V gene has CDR1 LNHDA and CDR2 SQIVND (reference sequence). CDR3 sequence (DNA): TGTGCCAGTAGTCACACCTCTGGGGCCAACGTCCTGACTTTC. It translates to CASSHTSGANVLTF. The whole variable domain, filled in from reference TRBV19 and TRBJ2-6, reads DGGITQSPKYLFRKEGQNVTLSCEQNLNHDAMYWYRQDPGQGLRLIYYSQIVNDFQKGDIAEGYSVSREKKESFPLTVTSAQKNPTAFYLCASSHTSGANVLTFGAGSRLTVL.

V gene TRBV6-5 combines with J gene TRBJ2-6; D unresolved. The germline CDR1 and CDR2 sequences are MNHEY and SVGAGI. The CDR3 length is 15 residues. The germline V and J ends were trimmed by 2 bases and 0 bases, with 5 bases remaining between them. CDR3 sequence reads: CASSYVISGANVLTF. CDR3 nucleotide sequence: TGTGCCAGCAGTTACGTAATCTCTGGGGCCAACGTCCTGACTTTC.

V and J are TRBV5-1 and TRBJ1-2; TRBD1 matches at 10 bases. CDR1 is SGHRS, CDR2 YFSETQ, per germline. This CDR3 region has 18 residues. With 6 bases clipped from V and 7 bases from J, the junction kept 21 bases outside the gene matches. The CDR3 region is CASNPTWSFTTGGSGYTF. CDR3 nucleotide sequence: TGCGCCAGCAACCCGACCTGGAGTTTTACGACAGGGGGCAGTGGCTACACCTTC.

This clone showed up just a few times. The gene calls are TRBV5-1 and TRBJ1-5; D might be TRBD1 (5 bases). CDR3 length: 14 residues. Trimming stripped 4 bases from V and 1 base from J, with 9 bases between. Germline V lookup: CDR1 SGHRS, CDR2 YFSETQ. The CDR3 nucleotides read TGCGCCAGCAGCCCGGAGGGGAGCAATCAGCCCCAGCATTTT. It is translated as CASSPEGSNQPQHF.